The 28 T cell receptor beta chains listed next were all sequenced from one sample in a study of regulatory T cells in long-lasting Graves disease. Arm-PCR of CDR3 regions and iRepertoire HTBI primers were the basis on which TCR beta libraries were built. TCRdb called the multiplex PCR reads again in MiXCR, with one record for every CDR3 protein. Of 370,000 or so distinct CDR3 sequences in the sample, roughly 16% were seen once. Time point of the sample: newly diagnosed GD, antithyroid drugs for less than 3 months. From PBMCs, RNA was extracted and then used to make the TCR library. These data also featured in a second study, about T cells in Graves' hyperthyroidism and ophthalmopathy.

The sequences come from peripheral blood mononuclear cells (PBMCs), collected at new diagnosis, from a patient treated with antithyroid drugs. Receptor source: a woman aged 18-35 years with Graves disease.

The chain uses TRBV9 and TRBJ2-7; 7 positions agree with TRBD1. CDR3 size: 15 residues. The V and J ends lost 4 bases and 4 bases, in that order; junction bases with no gene match: 11. CDR1 is SGDLS and CDR2 is YYNGEE in the germline V gene. CDR3 loop: CASSPRQGSLYEQYF. The DNA for the CDR3 is TGTGCCAGCAGCCCGAGACAGGGTTCATTATACGAGCAGTACTTC. The variable domain in full, completed from reference TRBV9 and TRBJ2-7, reads DSGVTQTPKHLITATGQRVTLRCSPRSGDLSVYWYQQSLDQGLQFLIQYYNGEERAKGNILERFSAQQFPDLHSELNLSSLELGDSALYFCASSPRQGSLYEQYFGPGTRLTVT.

V usage is TRBV9 and J usage is TRBJ1-5; D unresolved. The germline gives CDR1 SGDLS, CDR2 YYNGEE. This CDR3 spans 15 amino acids. Trimming pared 0 bases from V and 6 bases from J, leaving 13 bases between. Here the CDR3 DNA reads TGTGCCAGCAGCGTAGATCCCAGTCCTCTTCAGCCCCAGCATTTT. This codes for CASSVDPSPLQPQHF. The full variable domain, its missing parts supplied by reference TRBV9 and TRBJ1-5, is DSGVTQTPKHLITATGQRVTLRCSPRSGDLSVYWYQQSLDQGLQFLIQYYNGEERAKGNILERFSAQQFPDLHSELNLSSLELGDSALYFCASSVDPSPLQPQHFGDGTRLSIL.

This clonotype has more than one count but fewer than ten. The chain recombines TRBV4-1 with TRBJ1-5, with D possibly TRBD1 on 5 matching bases. This CDR3 contains 17 residues. Deletions cut 4 bases from V and 0 bases from J, with 16 bases between. CDR1 is MGHRA and CDR2 is YSYEKL in the germline V gene. The chain's CDR3 is CASSRDPLGVSNQPQHF. DNA for the CDR3: TGCGCCAGCAGCCGCGATCCTTTGGGGGTTAGCAATCAGCCCCAGCATTTT.

This clonotype was recorded many times. The chain uses TRBV20-1 and TRBJ2-4, with a weak D call TRBD2 (5 bases). CDR1 DFQATT and CDR2 SNEGSKA come from the germline V gene (reference sequence). Trimming took 6 bases from V and 1 from J, leaving 16 bases between them. This CDR3 comprises 15 residues. In nucleotides, the CDR3 is TGCAGTGCCGCGATCGGGGTTAGGGCCAAAAACATTCAGTACTTC. This gives the protein CSAAIGVRAKNIQYF.

This clonotype has ten or more counts. The V and J genes are TRBV6-1 and TRBJ2-5; 13 nucleotides agree with TRBD2. The CDR3 is 18 residues long. The trim removed 5 bases at V and 2 bases at J, leaving 11 bases unmatched. Germline CDR1 and CDR2: MNHNS and SASEGT. Written as DNA, the CDR3 is TGTGCCAGCAGTACCGGGCGACTAGCGGGAGGCTCTCAAGAGACCCAGTACTTC. As protein: CASSTGRLAGGSQETQYF.

This clonotype was observed once. The J gene is TRBJ2-2, the V gene TRBV28; 8 bases are a match to TRBD1. Germline V gives CDR1 MDHEN, CDR2 SYDVKM. CDR3 length: 12 amino acids. J was trimmed by 14 bases and V by 5 bases; bases with no gene match: 7. CDR3 sequence: CASSLGQGGLFF. The DNA of the CDR3 is TGTGCCAGCAGTCTTGGACAGGGTGGACTGTTTTTT.

This clonotype was picked up a small number of times. This chain joins TRBV7-9 and TRBJ2-7; the D gene is possibly TRBD1 (6 bases). The CDR3 length is 15 residues. CDR1 and CDR2 (germline): SEHNR, FQNEAQ (reference sequence). V lost 5 bases to trimming and J lost 3 bases, with 17 bases between them. The CDR3 DNA reads TGTGCCAGCAGCCCCCGAAACAGGGACCTCTACGAGCAGTACTTC. It encodes CASSPRNRDLYEQYF.

This clonotype has only one observation. CDR3 coding DNA: TGTGCCAGCAGCCAGGACGGGCTTTGGGGGGAGACCCAGTACTTC. Its translation: CASSQDGLWGETQYF. The genes are TRBV11-2 and TRBJ2-5; D may match TRBD1 or TRBD2 (5 bases each). The V gene lost 5 bases and the J gene lost 5 bases, with 18 bases spanning the gap. Germline CDR1 reads SGHAT; CDR2 reads FQNNGV. The CDR3 has 15 residues. The variable domain in full, with the rest retrieved from reference TRBV11-2 and TRBJ2-5, is EAGVAQSPRYKIIEKRQSVAFWCNPISGHATLYWYQQILGQGPKLLIQFQNNGVVDDSQLPKDRFSAERLKGVDSTLKIQPAKLEDSAVYLCASSQDGLWGETQYFGPGTRLLVL.

This clonotype has just a few counts. This chain joins TRBV4-1 and TRBJ2-1; 10 bases are a match to TRBD1. The CDR3 spans 15 residues. The V gene's germline CDR1 is MGHRA and CDR2 YSYEKL. Trimming cost V 1 base and J 4 bases; bases outside gene matches: 1. The CDR3 is CASSQGDRGYNEQFF. In DNA form, the CDR3 reads TGCGCCAGCAGCCAAGGGGACAGGGGATACAATGAGCAGTTCTTC.

The chain carries TRBV5-1 and TRBJ2-5; D is unclear. With 5 bases removed from V and 3 bases from J, the gap between germline ends came to 14 bases. CDR3 length: 14 residues. Germline lookup yields CDR1 SGHRS and CDR2 YFSETQ. The chain's CDR3 is CASRLGRAEETQYF. The CDR3 DNA reads TGCGCCAGCAGACTCGGCCGGGCGGAAGAGACCCAGTACTTC.

A single count supports this clonotype. The chain has TRBV4-1 and TRBJ1-2, with TRBD1 matching over 9 bases. This CDR3 is built from 15 residues. The germline gives CDR1 MGHRA, CDR2 YSYEKL. V lost 5 bases and J lost 1; bases outside the gene matches: 5. The CDR3 region is CASSFGQGLNYGYTF. In DNA, the CDR3 is TGCGCCAGCAGCTTCGGACAGGGGCTTAACTATGGCTACACCTTC.

This sequence joins TRBV2 and TRBJ2-7, with a weak D call TRBD2 (5 bases). The CDR3 extends over 16 amino acids. The V end was cut by 6 bases, the J end by 3 bases, with 21 bases between. The germline gives CDR1 SNHLY, CDR2 FYNNEI. The CDR3 here is CASRPPLADGIYEQYF. The CDR3, as DNA: TGTGCCAGCAGGCCGCCCTTGGCGGACGGGATCTACGAGCAGTACTTC.

At least ten counts were recorded for this clonotype. The CDR3 here is CASSERTGTLYEQYF. The CDR3 bases are TGTGCCAGCAGTGAAAGGACAGGGACCCTCTACGAGCAGTACTTC. The chain combines TRBV2 with TRBJ2-7, with 8 bases identical to TRBD1. The CDR3 sequence is 15 residues long. V shed 2 bases and J 3 bases; nucleotides not matched to a gene: 6. CDR1 and CDR2 (germline): SNHLY, FYNNEI.

This clonotype was seen at least ten times. The chain recombines TRBV20-1 with TRBJ2-1; D is perhaps TRBD2 (6 bases). V was clipped by 6 bases and J by 3 bases, with 12 bases between them. Germline CDR1 DFQATT, CDR2 SNEGSKA (reference sequence). This CDR3 comprises 13 residues. CDR3 DNA: TGCAGTGCGGACTCGGGGGTCTACAATGAGCAGTTCTTC. Its translation: CSADSGVYNEQFF.

This clonotype has a count of ten or more. This chain connects TRBV20-1 to TRBJ2-1; 11 bases are shared with TRBD2. The CDR3 covers 15 residues. V shed 6 bases and J 3 bases; nucleotides not matched to a gene: 7. In germline, CDR1 is DFQATT, CDR2 SNEGSKA (reference sequence). The chain's CDR3 is CSASPLAGGYNEQFF. In DNA, the CDR3 is TGCAGTGCATCACCCCTAGCGGGAGGCTACAATGAGCAGTTCTTC.

This rearrangement joins TRBV7-8 to TRBJ2-5; 8 nucleotides line up with TRBD2. Germline lookup yields CDR1 SGHVS and CDR2 FQNEAQ. V dropped 3 bases and J dropped 3; count of bases not matched to a gene: 6. The CDR3 extends over 15 amino acids. CDR3 bases: TGTGCCAGCAGCTTGGACGGGGGGGCCGAAGAGACCCAGTACTTC. Amino acid sequence: CASSLDGGAEETQYF.

This clonotype was detected many times. The chain combines TRBV28 with TRBJ2-1; TRBD2 is a possible D gene (7 bases). Trimming shortened V by 8 bases and J by 8 bases, and 19 bases separated the two germline ends. Germline CDR1 reads MDHEN; CDR2 reads SYDVKM. This CDR3 region has 14 residues. CDR3 sequence reads: CASGGGHAVHEQFF. For the CDR3, the DNA is TGTGCCAGCGGGGGGGGACATGCGGTCCATGAGCAGTTCTTC. The variable domain in full, completed from reference TRBV28 and TRBJ2-1, reads DVKVTQSSRYLVKRTGEKVFLECVQDMDHENMFWYRQDPGLGLRLIYFSYDVKMKEKGDIPEGYSVSREKKERFSLILESASTNQTSMYLCASGGGHAVHEQFFGPGTRLTVL.

The V call is TRBV6-8, the J call TRBJ2-7, with D unclear. The V gene's germline CDR1 is MNHGY and CDR2 SAAAGT. The ends were cut back, 4 bases at V and 2 bases at J, with 9 bases in the middle. This CDR3 has 13 residues. CDR3 sequence: CASSLQKPYEQYF. CDR3 bases: TGTGCCAGCAGTTTACAGAAGCCCTACGAGCAGTACTTC.

This clonotype was seen a handful of times. The rearrangement uses TRBV30 and TRBJ1-2; D not resolved. Per the germline V gene, CDR1 is GTSNPN and CDR2 is SVGIG (reference sequence). The V end lost 5 bases, the J end lost 10 bases, and 11 bases lay between the germline ends. The CDR3 totals 10 residues. CDR3 amino acids: CAWGGASYTF. DNA of the CDR3: TGTGCCTGGGGAGGAGCGTCCTACACCTTC.

In its sample, this clonotype was seen many times. The chain uses TRBV12-3 or TRBV12-4 and TRBJ1-2; TRBD1 aligns across 8 bases. The CDR3 totals 15 residues. V dropped 6 bases and J dropped 1; count of bases not matched to a gene: 7. The CDR3 is CASSRDRGFNYGYTF. CDR3 in DNA: TGTGCCAGCAGCCGAGACAGGGGATTTAACTATGGCTACACCTTC.

The J gene is TRBJ2-7, the V gene TRBV5-4; 9 bases match TRBD1. This CDR3 has 15 amino acids. The ends lost 3 bases at V and 4 bases at J; junction bases unmatched: 8. Looked up from germline, CDR1 is SGHNT and CDR2 is YYREEE (reference sequence). In DNA form, the CDR3 reads TGTGCCAGCAGCTCCCGGGACAGGGCGGTATACGAGCAGTACTTC. It translates to CASSSRDRAVYEQYF.

This chain connects TRBV18 to TRBJ2-5; no clear D gene. In germline, CDR1 is KGHSH, CDR2 LQKENI. The CDR3 has 16 residues. Trimming stripped 6 bases from V and 1 base from J, with 18 bases between. The CDR3 DNA is TGTGCCAGCTCGGCACAAAGAACTTATATCCAAGAGACCCAGTACTTC. Residues: CASSAQRTYIQETQYF.

This clonotype was recorded many times. This rearrangement joins TRBV30 to TRBJ2-1; D is possibly TRBD1 or TRBD2 (5 bases each). Germline V gives CDR1 GTSNPN, CDR2 SVGIG (reference sequence). CDR3 length: 17 residues. V lost 2 bases and J 1 base, leaving 18 bases between the germline ends. The CDR3 DNA reads TGTGCCTGGAGTAACCGGGACCGCAGAATGTCCTACAATGAGCAGTTCTTC. It codes for CAWSNRDRRMSYNEQFF.

This chain connects TRBV29-1 to TRBJ2-2, with D possibly TRBD2 on 6 matching bases. Trimming left V 4 bases short and J 6 bases short, with 12 bases between. The CDR3 runs 13 residues. Germline CDR1 reads SQVTM; CDR2 reads ANQGSEA. The CDR3 DNA reads TGCAGCGTTGCCGGGAGCCCCCCCGGGGAGCTGTTTTTT. It codes for CSVAGSPPGELFF.

The table lists this clonotype with many counts. The chain joins TRBV6-1 to TRBJ2-2, with 11 bases matching TRBD2. The CDR3 covers 15 residues. After removal of 7 bases from V and 5 bases from J, the junction contained 6 bases not matched to a gene. CDR1 and CDR2 from the germline V gene are MNHNS and SASEGT. The DNA for the CDR3 is TGTGCCAGCACCCTAGCGGGAGGACGGACCGGGGAGCTGTTTTTT. Protein product: CASTLAGGRTGELFF.

This clonotype was seen at least ten times. The chain has TRBV20-1 and TRBJ2-7; D gene ambiguous. Per germline, CDR1 DFQATT and CDR2 SNEGSKA (reference sequence). V shed 8 bases and J shed 2 bases, with 16 bases lying between them. CDR3 size: 13 residues. Here the CDR3 reads CSYQQLSPYEQYF. DNA of the CDR3: TGCAGTTATCAACAACTTTCCCCCTACGAGCAGTACTTC.

This clonotype was seen repeatedly, ten times or more. The chain recombines TRBV18 with TRBJ2-5; D may be TRBD1 (7 bases). CDR1 KGHSH and CDR2 LQKENI come from the germline V gene. Trimming left V 2 bases short and J 4 bases short, with 17 bases between. This CDR3 is 16 amino acids long. The CDR3 spells CASSPGPGGGLETQYF. The CDR3 DNA reads as TGTGCCAGCTCACCAGGGCCAGGAGGGGGCCTAGAGACCCAGTACTTC.

This clonotype has ten or more counts. V is TRBV14 and J is TRBJ2-7; D is possibly TRBD1 or TRBD2 (5 bases each). Germline V lookup: CDR1 SGHDN, CDR2 FVKESK. V lost 1 base and J lost 1, with 11 bases in between. The CDR3 is made up of 15 amino acids. This CDR3 is CASSQVPGGSYEQYF. The CDR3 coding sequence is TGTGCCAGCAGCCAAGTCCCTGGGGGTTCCTACGAGCAGTACTTC.